These 22 T cell receptor beta chains came from one sample sequenced in a study of blood T cell repertoires in COVID-19. Clones were read by immunoSEQ multiplex PCR, and TCRdb kept only the in-frame ones, dropping some. The sample includes under 250,000 clones, roughly 85% of them seen just once. Material: peripheral blood. The receptors come from a woman aged 80 or older with acute or convalescent COVID-19.

This chain links TRBV9 with TRBJ1-6; D is perhaps TRBD1 (5 bases). Deletions cut 4 bases from V and 11 bases from J, with 19 bases between. The CDR3 extends over 15 amino acids. Germline CDR1 and CDR2: SGDLS and YYNGEE. The CDR3 sequence is CASSKDSVQPPPLHF. The CDR3 nucleotides read TGTGCCAGCAGCAAAGACAGCGTCCAACCCCCACCCCTCCACTTT.

The rearrangement links TRBV5-4 to TRBJ1-2, with D unresolved. V lost 4 bases, J lost 2 bases, and 15 bases lay in between. The germline gives CDR1 SGHNT, CDR2 YYREEE (reference sequence). The CDR3 loop spans 15 amino acids. The CDR3 loop reads CASSLPGLINYGYTF. The CDR3 coding sequence is TGTGCCAGCAGCCTTCCAGGCCTGATAAACTATGGCTACACCTTC.

CDR3 sequence reads: CASSDPGGVSPLHF. Here the CDR3 DNA reads TGTGCCAGCAGTGATCCCGGGGGAGTTTCACCCCTCCACTTT. The V call is TRBV25-1, the J call TRBJ1-6, with D perhaps matching TRBD1 (5 bases). Trimming left V 3 bases short and J 9 bases short, with 12 bases between. Germline values: CDR1 MGHDK, CDR2 SYGVNS. The CDR3 runs to 14 residues.

The J gene is TRBJ1-3, the V gene TRBV6-5; D not resolved. Trimming removed 10 bases at V and 2 bases at J, with 15 bases between. The CDR3 sequence is 14 residues long. The germline V gene has CDR1 MNHEY and CDR2 SVGAGI. CDR3 DNA: TGTGCCACCCGGAAGGCGGATACTGGAAACACCATATATTTT. Its protein product is CATRKADTGNTIYF.

The genes are TRBV10-1 and TRBJ2-5; 15 bases fit TRBD2. The CDR3 has 17 amino acids. The germline V gene has CDR1 WNHNN and CDR2 SYGVQD (reference sequence). V shed 9 bases and J 5 bases; nucleotides not matched to a gene: 13. CDR3 region: CASPIGTSGGNRETQYF. DNA of the CDR3: TGCGCCAGTCCAATCGGGACTAGCGGGGGGAACCGGGAGACCCAGTACTTC.

Concerning this clone: A junction end diverges from the germline sequence, so it may reflect a read error. The genes are TRBV2 and TRBJ1-5, with D possibly being TRBD1 (5 bases). The length of the CDR3 is 12 residues. The germline gives CDR1 SNHLY, CDR2 FYNNEI. CDR3 sequence (DNA): TGTGCCAGCAGTGAAGGGGGCCCCAGATGGGATTTT. It codes for CASSEGGPRWDF.

This clone was seen a handful of times. The chain joins TRBV6-5 to TRBJ1-4; D ambiguous. CDR1 and CDR2 from the germline V gene are MNHEY and SVGAGI. Trimming took 0 bases from V and 8 from J, leaving 16 bases between them. CDR3 size: 16 residues. The CDR3 here is CASSYSARTFFEKLFF. CDR3 nucleotide sequence: TGTGCCAGCAGTTACTCGGCACGGACTTTTTTCGAAAAACTGTTTTTT.

The sample holds one count of this clone. A read error may account for a junction end that differs from germline. This chain joins TRBV7-7 and TRBJ1-1, with 9 bases that match TRBD1. The length of the CDR3 is 13 residues. From germline, CDR1 is SSHAT and CDR2 FNYEAQ (reference sequence). This CDR3 reads CASSLDRGAEAFF. In nucleotides, the CDR3 is TGTGCTAGCAGCTTAGACAGGGGGGCTGAAGCTTTCTTT.

This clone occurred once. The same CDR3 is also encoded by other DNA sequences in this sample. This chain links TRBV3-1 (or the pseudogene TRBV3-2) with TRBJ1-2; 9 bases agree with TRBD1. The CDR3 has 13 amino acids. V lost 5 bases to trimming and J lost 5 bases; unmatched junction nucleotides: 3. Per germline, CDR1 LGHDT and CDR2 YNNKEL (reference sequence). This chain's CDR3 is CASSYGQGYGYTF. The CDR3 nucleotides read TGTGCCAGCAGCTACGGACAGGGGTATGGCTACACCTTC.

The chain joins TRBV5-1 to TRBJ2-3, with 8 nucleotides matching TRBD2. The CDR3 has 14 residues. Trimming took 4 bases from V and 5 from J; bases not matched to a gene: 6. Germline V CDR1 and CDR2: SGHRS, YFSETQ. CDR3 DNA: TGCGCCAGCAGCCCCACGGCGGGGGGAGATACGCAGTATTTT. Translated, it gives CASSPTAGGDTQYF. Looking up the rest from reference TRBV5-1 and TRBJ2-3 gives the full variable domain: KAGVTQTPRYLIKTRGQQVTLSCSPISGHRSVSWYQQTPGQGLQFLFEYFSETQRNKGNFPGRFSGRQFSNSRSEMNVSTLELGDSALYLCASSPTAGGDTQYFGPGTRLTVL.

This chain links TRBV25-1 with TRBJ1-4; D ambiguous. Trimming took 2 bases from V and 8 from J, leaving 9 bases between them. This CDR3 has 13 amino acids. Per the germline V gene, CDR1 is MGHDK and CDR2 is SYGVNS. The CDR3 DNA reads as TGTGCCAGCAGTGAAGGAGGATTGGAAAAACTGTTTTTT. Amino acids: CASSEGGLEKLFF.

The rearrangement uses TRBV2 and TRBJ2-1; D is possibly TRBD2 (5 bases). The CDR3 has 14 amino acids. V lost 4 bases and J lost 1, with 8 bases in between. Per germline, CDR1 SNHLY and CDR2 FYNNEI. CDR3 amino acids: CASSGRGSYNEQFF. CDR3 sequence (DNA): TGTGCCAGCAGTGGCCGGGGTTCCTACAATGAGCAGTTCTTC.

This sequence joins TRBV29-1 and TRBJ2-2; 8 bases match TRBD2. Trimming removed 0 bases from V and 5 bases from J; junction bases left unmatched: 11. This CDR3 is 17 amino acids long. Germline CDR1 reads SQVTM; CDR2 reads ANQGSEA. The DNA of the CDR3 is TGCAGCGTTGAAGATCCTTGGAGCGGGGGAAAAACCGGGGAGCTGTTTTTT. This sequence encodes CSVEDPWSGGKTGELFF.

The CDR3 region is CASSATGGKNIQYF. The CDR3 nucleotides are TGTGCCAGCAGTGCTACAGGGGGGAAGAACATTCAGTACTTC. This sequence joins TRBV7-2 and TRBJ2-4; 8 bases line up with TRBD1. The CDR3 has 14 residues. Germline lookup yields CDR1 SGHTA and CDR2 FQGNSA. The J segment lost 7 bases and the V segment lost 6 bases, leaving 8 bases of the junction unmatched.

This chain links TRBV28 with TRBJ2-2; no clear D. The CDR3 is made up of 14 amino acids. CDR1 is MDHEN and CDR2 is SYDVKM in the germline V gene. The ends were cut back, 2 bases at V and 5 bases at J, with 9 bases in the middle. The chain's CDR3 is CASSLVTETGELFF. DNA of the CDR3: TGTGCCAGCAGTTTAGTCACCGAGACCGGGGAGCTGTTTTTT.

The chain joins TRBV12-3 or TRBV12-4 to TRBJ1-6, with no clear D. This CDR3 region has 11 residues. Trimming removed 5 bases at V and 18 bases at J, with 14 bases between. Here the CDR3 DNA reads TGTGCCAGCAGTCGTTGGGGAGAACGCCACTTT. Its protein product is CASSRWGERHF.

CDR3 residues: CASSPQGRNTEAFF. The CDR3 nucleotides are TGTGCCAGCAGCCCACAGGGGAGGAACACTGAAGCTTTCTTT. V usage is TRBV7-9 and J usage is TRBJ1-1; the match to TRBD1 covers 7 bases. The ends lost 5 bases at V and 1 base at J; junction bases unmatched: 4. CDR1 is SEHNR, CDR2 FQNEAQ, per germline (reference sequence). This CDR3 has 14 amino acids. The complete variable domain, with remaining parts taken from reference TRBV7-9 and TRBJ1-1, reads DTGVSQNPRHKITKRGQNVTFRCDPISEHNRLYWYRQTLGQGPEFLTYFQNEAQLEKSRLLSDRFSAERPKGSFSTLEIQRTEQGDSAMYLCASSPQGRNTEAFFGQGTRLTVV.

The J gene is TRBJ1-1, the V gene TRBV3-1 (or the pseudogene TRBV3-2), with 7 nucleotides matching TRBD1. V lost 0 bases to trimming and J lost 2 bases; unmatched junction nucleotides: 3. Per germline, CDR1 LGHDT and CDR2 YNNKEL (reference sequence). This CDR3 spans 15 amino acids. CDR3 coding DNA: TGTGCCAGCAGCCAAGAAGGGACAGCAAACACTGAAGCTTTCTTT. Its protein product is CASSQEGTANTEAFF.

The rearrangement joins TRBV16 to TRBJ1-1, with a weak D call TRBD1 (5 bases). The length of the CDR3 is 16 residues. Per germline, CDR1 KGHSY and CDR2 FQNENV. V was pared by 4 bases and J by 0 bases, with 15 bases between. The CDR3 DNA reads TGTGCCAGCAGCCCAGGACACCAGTTTATGAACACTGAAGCTTTCTTT. It translates to CASSPGHQFMNTEAFF.

In this sample, this clone turned up a few times. V gene TRBV5-1 combines with J gene TRBJ2-7, with a tentative D call TRBD1 (5 bases). In germline, CDR1 is SGHRS, CDR2 YFSETQ. This CDR3 has 14 amino acids. V lost 0 bases to trimming and J lost 1 base, with 8 bases between them. CDR3 nucleotide sequence: TGCGCCAGCAGCTTGGGGCCAGGGTCCTACGAGCAGTACTTC. As protein: CASSLGPGSYEQYF. The complete variable domain, with remaining parts taken from reference TRBV5-1 and TRBJ2-7, reads KAGVTQTPRYLIKTRGQQVTLSCSPISGHRSVSWYQQTPGQGLQFLFEYFSETQRNKGNFPGRFSGRQFSNSRSEMNVSTLELGDSALYLCASSLGPGSYEQYFGPGTRLTVT.

The rearrangement joins TRBV5-4 to TRBJ1-4, with a tentative D call TRBD1 (6 bases). The CDR3 covers 16 residues. CDR1 and CDR2 (germline): SGHNT, YYREEE (reference sequence). Trimming left V 4 bases short and J 0 bases short, with 13 bases between. As DNA, the CDR3 is TGTGCCAGCAGCCCGACAGGAGATGCAACTAATGAAAAACTGTTTTTT. This codes for CASSPTGDATNEKLFF. The whole variable domain, remainder taken from reference TRBV5-4 and TRBJ1-4, is ETGVTQSPTHLIKTRGQQVTLRCSSQSGHNTVSWYQQALGQGPQFIFQYYREEENGRGNFPPRFSGLQFPNYSSELNVNALELDDSALYLCASSPTGDATNEKLFFGSGTQLSVL.

This clone was found a few times. This rearrangement joins TRBV5-4 to TRBJ1-3; TRBD1 agrees at 8 bases. The V gene end was trimmed by 4 bases and the J gene end by 3 bases; junction bases not matched to a gene: 6. CDR1 and CDR2 (germline): SGHNT, YYREEE (reference sequence). This CDR3 spans 15 amino acids. CDR3 coding DNA: TGTGCCAGCAGCACCACGACAGGGGTTGGAAACACCATATATTTT. It translates to CASSTTTGVGNTIYF.